The 21 T cell receptor beta chains in this list originate from one sample, sequenced in a study of molecular identifiers for immune sequencing clone quantification. From the PCR reads, TCRdb called clonotypes with MiXCR, one entry per CDR3 protein. The table lists about 510,000 distinct CDR3 sequences, roughly 25% of them singletons. The source material was naive CD8+ T cells from blood, with Jurkat cell RNA spiked in. The subset: FACS-sorted CD8+CD4-CCR7+CD45RA+ naive T cells. Receptor source: a human donor in good health. Some libraries in this study had Jurkat cell RNA spiked in.

This clonotype occurred a few times. The rearrangement uses TRBV10-3 and TRBJ2-1; a possible D gene is TRBD1 (6 bases). Germline assignment: CDR1 ENHRY and CDR2 SYGVKD. The CDR3 consists of 13 residues. V was cut by 6 bases and J by 5 bases, with 11 bases left in between. CDR3 DNA: TGTGCCATCAGGGGGGCCGACCACAATGAGCAGTTCTTC. Its translation: CAIRGADHNEQFF.

Notes on this clonotype: Possible read error: a much larger clone is one base away. CDR3 sequence reads: CASSQESQGANCYTF. The DNA of the CDR3 is TGCGCCAGCAGCCAAGAAAGTCAGGGGGCGAATTGCTACACCTTC. V and J are TRBV4-3 and TRBJ1-2, with 8 bases fitting TRBD1. Germline loops: CDR1 LGHNA, CDR2 YSLEER. This CDR3 comprises 15 residues. V lost 0 bases, J lost 9 bases, and 9 bases stayed unmatched.

Notes on this clonotype: A junction end diverges from the germline sequence, so it may reflect a read error. The rearrangement joins TRBV28 to TRBJ2-7; D unclear. Per germline, CDR1 MDHEN and CDR2 SYDVKM. The length of the CDR3 is 12 residues. CDR3 DNA sequence: TGTGCCAGCGGTTTTCCCGGAAGCGAGCAGTACTTC. Its protein is CASGFPGSEQYF.

There are a few counts of this clonotype. The rearrangement uses TRBV5-6 and TRBJ2-3, with 11 bases that match TRBD2. The CDR3 loop spans 16 amino acids. The germline gives CDR1 SGHDT, CDR2 YYEEEE. After removal of 0 bases from V and 4 bases from J, the junction contained 4 bases not matched to a gene. The CDR3 loop reads CASSLVSGRAPDTQYF. DNA of the CDR3: TGTGCCAGCAGCTTGGTTAGCGGGAGGGCCCCAGATACGCAGTATTTT.

Concerning this clonotype itself: The germline gene is not matched at one end of the junction; a read error may be the cause. The gene calls are TRBV6-5 and TRBJ2-7; D unclear. Germline CDR1 is MNHEY and CDR2 is SVGAGI. The CDR3 runs 15 residues. CDR3 sequence: CTSNYKKGSSYKQYF. CDR3 DNA: TGTACCAGCAATTACAAAAAAGGTAGCTCCTACAAGCAGTACTTC.

V gene TRBV19 combines with J gene TRBJ2-5, with TRBD1 identical over 7 bases. CDR3 size: 16 residues. V lost 5 bases and J lost 4; bases outside the gene matches: 13. Germline assignment: CDR1 LNHDA and CDR2 SQIVND (reference sequence). The CDR3 DNA sequence: TGTGCCAGTAGTCTAGGGGACAGAGCCAGACCAGAGACCCAGTACTTC. It codes for CASSLGDRARPETQYF.

This clonotype has a handful of counts. V is TRBV2 and J is TRBJ2-3, with 8 positions matching TRBD1. CDR3 length equals 17 residues. Trimming at V came to 6 bases and at J to 0 bases, leaving 11 bases not matched to a gene. Germline lookup yields CDR1 SNHLY and CDR2 FYNNEI. The CDR3 is CASRRASGGSSTDTQYF. The DNA for the CDR3 is TGTGCCAGCAGAAGAGCGTCAGGGGGCTCTAGCACAGATACGCAGTATTTT.

The chain carries TRBV5-1 and TRBJ2-7; 8 bases map to TRBD1. The ends lost 0 bases at V and 6 bases at J; junction bases unmatched: 14. The germline V gene has CDR1 SGHRS and CDR2 YFSETQ. There are 17 residues in the CDR3. This chain's CDR3 is CASSLDGFGQGAFEQYF. The CDR3 DNA follows: TGCGCCAGCAGCTTGGATGGCTTTGGGCAGGGGGCGTTCGAGCAGTACTTC.

The chain is built from TRBV7-6 and TRBJ2-2, with D perhaps assigned TRBD1 or TRBD2 (5 bases each). CDR3 length: 14 amino acids. Trimming pared 1 base from V and 6 bases from J, leaving 9 bases between. Germline CDR1 is SGHVS and CDR2 is FNYEAQ. The CDR3 spells CASSLGGGPGELFF. CDR3 DNA: TGTGCCAGCAGCTTAGGTGGGGGTCCCGGGGAGCTGTTTTTT. Together with reference TRBV7-6 and TRBJ2-2, the CDR3 gives the full variable domain: GAGVSQSPRYKVTKRGQDVALRCDPISGHVSLYWYRQALGQGPEFLTYFNYEAQQDKSGLPNDRFSAERPEGSISTLTIQRTEQRDSAMYRCASSLGGGPGELFFGEGSRLTVL.

This clonotype was counted a few times. V is TRBV7-9 and J is TRBJ1-3; D gene unclear. Germline V gene data show CDR1 as SEHNR and CDR2 as FQNEAQ (reference sequence). The CDR3 contains 15 residues. With 5 bases removed from V and 0 bases from J, the gap between germline ends came to 11 bases. CDR3 DNA: TGTGCCAGCAGCCCGCCTGTGAGCTCTGGAAACACCATATATTTT. Amino acid sequence: CASSPPVSSGNTIYF.

The CDR3 DNA reads as TGTGCCAGCAGCCAAGATTCGTCAGGGGGCCGGACTGAAGCTTTCTTT. It specifies CASSQDSSGGRTEAFF. This chain connects TRBV4-2 to TRBJ1-1, with 8 bases aligning to TRBD1. CDR3 length equals 16 residues. Germline trimming cut 0 bases from V and 5 bases from J; bases unmatched to any gene: 8. Germline CDR1 reads LGHNA; CDR2 reads YNFKEQ.

The gene calls are TRBV6-2 or TRBV6-3 and TRBJ1-4; a possible D gene is TRBD1 (5 bases). There are 15 residues in the CDR3. Germline CDR1 is MNHEY and CDR2 is SVGEGT. The V gene lost 5 bases and the J gene lost 8 bases, with 18 bases spanning the gap. For the CDR3, the DNA is TGTGCCAGCAGTGATACCGGGACCTCTTGGGAAAAACTGTTTTTT. Translated, it gives CASSDTGTSWEKLFF.

This clonotype appeared a few times. This sequence joins TRBV27 and TRBJ2-1, with unresolved D. CDR1 and CDR2 (germline): MNHEY, SMNVEV (reference sequence). The CDR3 is 14 amino acids. Trimming cost V 1 base and J 4 bases, with 8 bases left between them. CDR3: CASSLYTEYNEQFF. The CDR3 DNA is TGTGCCAGCAGTTTATACACAGAGTACAATGAGCAGTTCTTC.

This clonotype has just a few counts. The chain recombines TRBV27 with TRBJ1-1, with D tentatively TRBD1 (5 bases). The germline CDR1 and CDR2 sequences are MNHEY and SMNVEV (reference sequence). The CDR3 has 14 residues. Trimming left V 5 bases short and J 5 bases short, with 15 bases between. This CDR3 reads CASSRDSFWTEAFF. The CDR3 DNA sequence: TGTGCCAGCAGTCGGGACTCCTTTTGGACTGAAGCTTTCTTT.

CDR3 region: CSVEDSRVLGNYGYTF. DNA of the CDR3: TGCAGCGTTGAAGATAGTCGGGTACTCGGTAACTATGGCTACACCTTC. This chain links TRBV29-1 with TRBJ1-2; no clear D gene. Trimming shortened V by 0 bases and J by 1 base, and 15 bases separated the two germline ends. The CDR3 length is 16 residues. CDR1 is SQVTM, CDR2 ANQGSEA, per germline.

This sequence joins TRBV29-1 and TRBJ2-2; 12 bases align to TRBD2. CDR1 and CDR2 from the germline V gene are SQVTM and ANQGSEA. V shed 1 base and J 4 bases; nucleotides not matched to a gene: 10. The CDR3 is 18 residues long. The CDR3 reads CSVEVPSSGRAVTGELFF. In DNA, the CDR3 is TGCAGCGTTGAAGTTCCTTCTAGCGGGAGGGCCGTCACCGGGGAGCTGTTTTTT.

This clonotype was seen many times. The chain uses TRBV28 and TRBJ2-5, with 10 nucleotides matching TRBD2. Germline V gene sequence: CDR1 MDHEN, CDR2 SYDVKM. The length of the CDR3 is 15 residues. Trimming took 6 bases from V and 1 from J; bases not matched to a gene: 5. CDR3 DNA: TGTGCCAGCAGCCTCCTAGCGGGAGCCCAAGAGACCCAGTACTTC. This codes for CASSLLAGAQETQYF.

A remark on this clonotype: The junction does not match germline at one end; this may be a read error. The V and J genes are TRBV3-1 and TRBJ2-3; D is unclear. CDR3 length: 15 residues. Germline-derived CDR1 and CDR2 are LGHDT and YNNKEL (reference sequence). The CDR3 region is CASSQDWRGGYTRYF. As DNA, the CDR3 is TGTGCCAGCAGCCAAGATTGGCGAGGCGGCTATACGCGGTATTTT.

The chain is built from TRBV5-5 and TRBJ1-3; TRBD1 agrees at 8 bases. J lost 2 bases, V lost 2 bases, and 3 bases had no gene match. The CDR3 is made up of 15 amino acids. Germline-derived CDR1 and CDR2 are SGHKS and YYEKEE (reference sequence). CDR3 sequence (DNA): TGTGCCAGCAGCTTACAGGGGGAAGCTGGAAACACCATATATTTT. It yields the protein CASSLQGEAGNTIYF. Supplemented by reference TRBV5-5 and TRBJ1-3, the full variable domain reads DAGVTQSPTHLIKTRGQQVTLRCSPISGHKSVSWYQQVLGQGPQFIFQYYEKEERGRGNFPDRFSARQFPNYSSELNVNALLLGDSALYLCASSLQGEAGNTIYFGEGSWLTVV.

This clonotype turned up a few times. V gene TRBV20-1 combines with J gene TRBJ2-7; TRBD1 is a possible D gene (5 bases). V shed 6 bases and J shed 0 bases, with 12 bases lying between them. This CDR3 comprises 13 residues. Germline loops: CDR1 DFQATT, CDR2 SNEGSKA (reference sequence). CDR3 nucleotides: TGCAGTGCGGATCAGACAGTCTCCTACGAGCAGTACTTC. Encoded protein: CSADQTVSYEQYF.

This clonotype was seen a few times. J is TRBJ2-7 and V is TRBV4-1; 12 nucleotides agree with TRBD2. V was clipped by 3 bases and J by 3 bases; unmatched bases: 6. The CDR3 extends over 16 amino acids. Germline V CDR1 and CDR2: MGHRA, YSYEKL. The CDR3 DNA reads as TGCGCCAGCAGCCATGCTAGCGGGGGGGAATACTACGAGCAGTACTTC. Its protein product is CASSHASGGEYYEQYF.